This section outlines one T cell receptor (beta chain) sequence together with its context. The sample belongs to a study of blood T cell repertoires in COVID-19. Study context: The United States, Italy and Spain provided the acute and convalescent COVID-19 samples. T cells, B-cell-depleted T cells, or PBMCs supplied cDNA or gDNA.

As processed by the authors: Cell counts per sample came from amplifying reference gene primers. The assay was immunoSEQ multiplex PCR, and TCRdb's table has in-frame clones only and misses some. V, J and clone size reflect that table, while D and trimming were determined from the DNA. The sample yields approximately 82,000 clones, roughly 91% seen once. This TCR was recovered from a man aged 70 or older with active or convalescent COVID-19. The source material was peripheral blood.

As DNA, the CDR3 is TGTGCCACCAGCAGAGAAACAGGGGGATCGACCTACGAGCAGTACTTC. This codes for CATSRETGGSTYEQYF. The gene calls are TRBV15 and TRBJ2-7; TRBD1 agrees at 8 bases. The CDR3 is made up of 16 amino acids. V lost 0 bases to trimming and J lost 2 bases; unmatched junction nucleotides: 6. The germline gives CDR1 LNHNV, CDR2 YYDKDF (reference sequence).